The 23 T cell receptor beta chains presented below share a single source sample, sequenced in a study of T cells in Graves' hyperthyroidism and ophthalmopathy. Authors of the study amplified TCR beta CDR3 regions from RNA transcripts. Using the HTBI primer set, a first-round RT-PCR was run on the TCR CDR3. One entry per CDR3 protein, called by TCRdb with MiXCR from the multiplex PCR reads. This table holds some 690,000 distinct CDR3 sequences, approximately 15% found once. The specimen sequenced was blood. These receptors originate from a man over 45 with Graves' hyperthyroidism.

This clonotype was detected many times. The chain combines TRBV6-2 or TRBV6-3 with TRBJ2-7; perhaps TRBD2 as D (6 bases). V lost 5 bases, J lost 4 bases, and 9 bases lay in between. In germline, CDR1 is MNHEY, CDR2 SVGEGT. CDR3 length equals 12 residues. In DNA, the CDR3 is TGTGCCAGCAGTCGTGGGGGGTACGAGCAGTACTTC. It translates to CASSRGGYEQYF.

In this sample, this clonotype turned up a few times. DNA of the CDR3: TGCGCCAGCAGCTTAACTAGCGGGATCTACGAGCAGTACTTC. Protein: CASSLTSGIYEQYF. The V and J genes are TRBV4-1 and TRBJ2-7; 10 nucleotides align to TRBD2. This CDR3 comprises 14 residues. The V segment lost 5 bases and the J segment 3 bases; nucleotides outside the gene matches: 4. The germline V gene has CDR1 MGHRA and CDR2 YSYEKL.

A remark on this clonotype: A single base separates this from a much larger clone, so it may be a read error. The gene calls are TRBV27 and TRBJ2-3, with 12 bases fitting TRBD2. CDR3 length equals 17 residues. Losses at the gene ends were 5 bases for V and 11 bases for J; bases not matched to a gene: 17. Per germline, CDR1 MNHEY and CDR2 SMNVEV (reference sequence). The CDR3 region is CASSPWTSGTTSNMQYF. CDR3 in DNA: TGTGCCAGCAGTCCATGGACTAGCGGGACAACGTCTAATATGCAGTATTTT.

This chain links TRBV7-9 with TRBJ2-2; D possibly matches TRBD1 or TRBD2 (6 bases each). Trimming removed 4 bases at V and 5 bases at J, with 14 bases between. Germline CDR1 and CDR2: SEHNR and FQNEAQ (reference sequence). The CDR3 has 15 residues. This chain's CDR3 is CASSSKGGWTGELFF. The CDR3 coding sequence is TGTGCCAGCAGCTCCAAGGGGGGTTGGACCGGGGAGCTGTTTTTT.

In this sample, this clonotype turned up many times. The genes are TRBV20-1 and TRBJ2-3, with TRBD2 as a possible D gene (6 bases). The germline gives CDR1 DFQATT, CDR2 SNEGSKA (reference sequence). V gave up 5 bases and J gave up 0 bases, with 21 bases separating them. CDR3 length: 17 amino acids. The CDR3 spells CSAHRLGGTTSTDTQYF. The CDR3 DNA sequence: TGCAGTGCTCATCGCCTGGGCGGGACGACTAGCACAGATACGCAGTATTTT.

This clonotype was picked up many times. This chain links TRBV30 with TRBJ1-1; no clear D gene. CDR1 and CDR2 from the germline V gene are GTSNPN and SVGIG (reference sequence). V was trimmed by 5 bases and J by 10 bases, leaving 20 bases between them. The CDR3 has 13 amino acids. The DNA of the CDR3 is TGTGCCTGGGGTGGGTCACTGACACCACCAGCTTTCTTT. Its protein is CAWGGSLTPPAFF.

This clonotype showed up just once. A clone one base away is much larger, so this may be a read error. V usage is TRBV29-1 and J usage is TRBJ2-1, with a possible D match to TRBD2 (5 bases). The CDR3 runs 13 residues. The V and J ends lost 2 bases and 9 bases respectively, with 14 bases between them. Germline V lookup: CDR1 SQVTM, CDR2 ANQGSEA. CDR3 in DNA: TGCAGCGTTGAAACAATTACCGGGGTTGAGCAGTTCTTC. This translates into CSVETITGVEQFF.

The V call is TRBV4-1, the J call TRBJ1-2; D is perhaps TRBD1 (5 bases). The CDR3 spans 12 residues. Germline V lookup: CDR1 MGHRA, CDR2 YSYEKL. Between the trimmed V and J ends, which lost 4 bases and 10 bases, there was a span of 13 bases. CDR3 loop: CASSRPSGDYTF. The CDR3 DNA reads TGCGCCAGCAGCCGCCCCTCGGGGGACTACACCTTC.

This clonotype was detected many times. The V gene is TRBV2, the J gene TRBJ1-2; D not resolved. Germline CDR1 is SNHLY and CDR2 is FYNNEI. Between the trimmed V and J ends, which lost 10 bases and 2 bases, there was a span of 14 bases. The CDR3 has 13 residues. The CDR3 region is CATRAGMNYGYTF. The CDR3 coding sequence is TGTGCCACTCGGGCAGGAATGAACTATGGCTACACCTTC.

This clonotype was recorded many times. The chain combines TRBV15 with TRBJ2-3; 8 bases align to TRBD1. V lost 9 bases and J lost 2; bases outside the gene matches: 10. The CDR3 has 15 amino acids. CDR1 and CDR2 (germline): LNHNV, YYDKDF (reference sequence). The CDR3: CATANRDRTTDTQYF. The CDR3 nucleotides are TGTGCCACGGCAAACCGGGACAGGACCACAGATACGCAGTATTTT.

The V call is TRBV5-1, the J call TRBJ2-7; 12 bases are shared with TRBD2. In germline, CDR1 is SGHRS, CDR2 YFSETQ. The CDR3 is made up of 18 amino acids. V lost 4 bases and J lost 0; bases outside the gene matches: 11. The DNA of the CDR3 is TGCGCCAGCAGCCCAGGGGGACTAGCGGGTGATTTCTCCTACGAGCAGTACTTC. This sequence encodes CASSPGGLAGDFSYEQYF.

The chain is built from TRBV24-1 and TRBJ2-5; D gene uncertain. Germline CDR1 reads KGHDR; CDR2 reads SFDVKD. Between the trimmed V and J ends, which lost 9 bases and 1 base, there was a span of 8 bases. CDR3 length equals 12 residues. CDR3 residues: CATAGSQETQYF. The CDR3 bases are TGTGCCACCGCAGGCAGCCAAGAGACCCAGTACTTC.

As to this clonotype: A much bigger clone sits one base away, suggesting this may be a read error. The chain joins TRBV13 to TRBJ1-1, with D perhaps TRBD1 (5 bases). V shed 2 bases and J shed 1 base, with 8 bases lying between them. Germline CDR1 is PRHDT and CDR2 is FYEKMQ (reference sequence). The CDR3 is made up of 14 amino acids. In DNA form, the CDR3 reads TGTGCCAGCAGCTTACGACAGTGGAACACTGAAGCTTTCTTT. This translates into CASSLRQWNTEAFF.

This clonotype was detected only a few times. The chain couples TRBV19 to TRBJ1-1, with TRBD1 matching 11 bases. The CDR3 runs to 16 residues. V gave up 1 base and J gave up 0 bases; unmatched junction bases: 1. The V gene's germline CDR1 is LNHDA and CDR2 SQIVND (reference sequence). In nucleotides, the CDR3 is TGTGCCAGTAGTATAGGGGACAGGGGGATGAACACTGAAGCTTTCTTT. Translation gives CASSIGDRGMNTEAFF.

This clonotype showed up just a few times. The CDR3 here is CATTGGSSGNTIYF. Here the CDR3 DNA reads TGTGCCACCACAGGGGGCTCCTCTGGAAACACCATATATTTT. The rearrangement uses TRBV19 and TRBJ1-3, with 9 bases identical to TRBD1. The germline V gene encodes CDR1 LNHDA and CDR2 SQIVND (reference sequence). Trimming took 10 bases from V and 0 from J; bases not matched to a gene: 4. The length of the CDR3 is 14 residues.

This clonotype has at least ten counts. This chain joins TRBV20-1 and TRBJ2-1; D possibly corresponds to TRBD2 (6 bases). The CDR3 is 16 amino acids. The V end was cut by 4 bases, the J end by 8 bases, with 24 bases between. Germline V lookup: CDR1 DFQATT, CDR2 SNEGSKA (reference sequence). As DNA, the CDR3 is TGCAGTGCTACCAGCCGCCGGGACTCGACTCAGGATGAGCAGTTCTTC. The encoded protein is CSATSRRDSTQDEQFF.

This clonotype was seen at least ten times. The chain carries TRBV28 and TRBJ2-4; 10 positions match TRBD1. CDR1 and CDR2 (germline): MDHEN, SYDVKM. There are 15 residues in the CDR3. With 5 bases clipped from V and 7 bases from J, the junction kept 8 bases outside the gene matches. The CDR3 coding sequence is TGTGCCAGCAGTGAACTGGACAGGGGGAAGAACATTCAGTACTTC. It yields the protein CASSELDRGKNIQYF.

V and J are TRBV28 and TRBJ1-6; D remains unclear. Germline V CDR1 and CDR2: MDHEN, SYDVKM. V was clipped by 6 bases and J by 1 base, with 22 bases between them. This CDR3 contains 19 residues. CDR3 region: CASRTPPVARVSYNSPLHF. The CDR3 nucleotides are TGTGCCAGCAGAACCCCCCCCGTCGCAAGGGTTTCCTATAATTCACCCCTCCACTTT.

V gene TRBV7-2 combines with J gene TRBJ2-3, with D perhaps being TRBD1 or TRBD2 (6 bases each). V shed 5 bases and J shed 12 bases, with 15 bases lying between them. Per germline, CDR1 SGHTA and CDR2 FQGNSA. The CDR3 contains 12 residues. CDR3 sequence (DNA): TGTGCCAGCAGCACCCCGGGGGCCCCCCAGTATTTT. The encoded protein is CASSTPGAPQYF.

The table lists this clonotype with many counts. V usage is TRBV5-1 and J usage is TRBJ2-1; perhaps TRBD2 as D (5 bases). Trimming shortened V by 4 bases and J by 0 bases, and 20 bases separated the two germline ends. Per germline, CDR1 SGHRS and CDR2 YFSETQ. This CDR3 comprises 18 residues. The CDR3 loop is CASSQDERTMSSYNEQFF. CDR3 DNA: TGCGCCAGCAGCCAGGACGAGCGGACGATGAGCTCCTACAATGAGCAGTTCTTC.

This chain links TRBV27 with TRBJ2-4; D may be TRBD2 (6 bases). CDR1 and CDR2 (germline): MNHEY, SMNVEV (reference sequence). CDR3 length: 14 residues. Trimming stripped 6 bases from V and 8 bases from J, with 17 bases between. In nucleotides, the CDR3 is TGTGCCAGCAGCGAACGACTAGGGAGGTACATTCAGTACTTC. Encoded protein: CASSERLGRYIQYF.

This clonotype was counted a few times. The chain combines TRBV30 with TRBJ2-3, with D unclear. The germline V gene encodes CDR1 GTSNPN and CDR2 SVGIG (reference sequence). The CDR3 runs to 12 residues. V lost 2 bases to trimming and J lost 2 bases, with 5 bases between them. CDR3 region: CAWSYFTDTQYF. The CDR3 nucleotides read TGTGCCTGGAGTTACTTCACAGATACGCAGTATTTT. Combining the CDR3 with reference TRBV30 and TRBJ2-3 gives the whole variable domain SQTIHQWPATLVQPVGSPLSLECTVEGTSNPNLYWYRQAAGRGLQLLFYSVGIGQISSEVPQNLSASRPQDRQFILSSKKLLLSDSGFYLCAWSYFTDTQYFGPGTRLTVL.

This clonotype was seen ten or more times. The chain combines TRBV10-3 with TRBJ1-1, with unresolved D. Germline CDR1 ENHRY, CDR2 SYGVKD. Trimming took off 6 bases at V and 1 base at J, with 18 bases between the two ends. The CDR3 consists of 16 residues. DNA of the CDR3: TGTGCCATCAGAGTCGGGTCGAGCCGCCGGAACACTGAAGCTTTCTTT. This codes for CAIRVGSSRRNTEAFF.